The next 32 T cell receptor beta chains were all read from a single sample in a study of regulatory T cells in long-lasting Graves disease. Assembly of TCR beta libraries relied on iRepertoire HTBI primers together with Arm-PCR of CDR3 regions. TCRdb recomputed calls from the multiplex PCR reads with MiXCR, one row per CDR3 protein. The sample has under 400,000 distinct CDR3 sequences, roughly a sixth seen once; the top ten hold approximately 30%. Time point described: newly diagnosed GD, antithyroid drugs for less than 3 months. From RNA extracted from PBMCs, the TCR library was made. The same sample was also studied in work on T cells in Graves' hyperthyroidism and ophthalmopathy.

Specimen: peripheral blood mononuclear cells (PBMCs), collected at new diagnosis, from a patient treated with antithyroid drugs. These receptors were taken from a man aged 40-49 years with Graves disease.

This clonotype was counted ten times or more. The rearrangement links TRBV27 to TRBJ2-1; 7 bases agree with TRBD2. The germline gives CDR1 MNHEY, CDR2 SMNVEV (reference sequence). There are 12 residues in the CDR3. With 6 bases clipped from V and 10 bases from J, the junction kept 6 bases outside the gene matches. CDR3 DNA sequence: TGTGCCAGCAGGTCTACTAGCGAAGAGCAGTTCTTC. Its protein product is CASRSTSEEQFF.

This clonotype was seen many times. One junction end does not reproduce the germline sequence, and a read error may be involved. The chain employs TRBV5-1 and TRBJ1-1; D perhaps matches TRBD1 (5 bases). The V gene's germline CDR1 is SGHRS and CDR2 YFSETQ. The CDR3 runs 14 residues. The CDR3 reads CASSLGGMNTEAFF. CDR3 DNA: TGTGCCAGCAGTCTGGGGGGGATGAACACTGAAGCTTTCTTT.

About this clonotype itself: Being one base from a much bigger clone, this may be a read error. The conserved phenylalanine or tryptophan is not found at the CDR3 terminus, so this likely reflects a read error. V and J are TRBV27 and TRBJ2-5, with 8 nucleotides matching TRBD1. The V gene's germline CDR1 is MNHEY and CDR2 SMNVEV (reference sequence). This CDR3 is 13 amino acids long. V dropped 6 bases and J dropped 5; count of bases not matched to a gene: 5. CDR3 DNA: TGTGCCAGCAGCCCCCGGGACAGGGAGACCCAGTACCTC. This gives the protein CASSPRDRETQYL.

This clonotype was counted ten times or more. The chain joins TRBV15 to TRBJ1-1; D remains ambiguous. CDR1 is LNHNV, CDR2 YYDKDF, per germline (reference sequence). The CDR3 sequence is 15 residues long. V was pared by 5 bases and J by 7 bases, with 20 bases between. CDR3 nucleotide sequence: TGTGCCACCAGCTCCGGGGTCGGTGAAGGAAGTGAAGCTTTCTTT. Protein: CATSSGVGEGSEAFF. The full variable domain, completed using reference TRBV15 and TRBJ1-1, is DAMVIQNPRYQVTQFGKPVTLSCSQTLNHNVMYWYQQKSSQAPKLLFHYYDKDFNNEADTPDNFQSRRPNTSFCFLDIRSPGLGDTAMYLCATSSGVGEGSEAFFGQGTRLTVV.

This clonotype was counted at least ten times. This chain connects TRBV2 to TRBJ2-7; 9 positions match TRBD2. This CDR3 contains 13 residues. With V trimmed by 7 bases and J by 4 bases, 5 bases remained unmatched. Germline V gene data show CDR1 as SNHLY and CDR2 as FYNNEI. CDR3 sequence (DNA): TGTGCCAGCATTTCTAGCGGGGTTTACGAGCAGTACTTC. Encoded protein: CASISSGVYEQYF.

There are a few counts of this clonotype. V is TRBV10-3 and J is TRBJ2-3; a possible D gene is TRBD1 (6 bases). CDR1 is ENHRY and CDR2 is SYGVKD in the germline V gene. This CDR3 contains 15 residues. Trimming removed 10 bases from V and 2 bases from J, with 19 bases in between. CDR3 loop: CATRGPAAFTDTQYF. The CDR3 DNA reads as TGTGCCACCAGGGGCCCGGCGGCCTTCACAGATACGCAGTATTTT.

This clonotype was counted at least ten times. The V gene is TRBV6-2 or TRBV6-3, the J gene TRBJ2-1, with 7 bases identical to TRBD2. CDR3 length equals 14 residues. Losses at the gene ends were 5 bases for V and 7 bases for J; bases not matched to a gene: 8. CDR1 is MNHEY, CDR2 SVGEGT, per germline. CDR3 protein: CASSEAGVDNEQFF. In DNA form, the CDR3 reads TGTGCCAGCAGTGAGGCGGGGGTAGATAATGAGCAGTTCTTC.

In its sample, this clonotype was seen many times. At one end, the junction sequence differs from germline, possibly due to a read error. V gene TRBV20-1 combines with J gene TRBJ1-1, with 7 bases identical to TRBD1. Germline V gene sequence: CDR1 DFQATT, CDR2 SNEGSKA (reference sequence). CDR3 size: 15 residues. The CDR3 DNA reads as TGCAGTGCTGGAGGGGACGCCGTAGGGGGCACTGAAGCCTTCTTT. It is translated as CSAGGDAVGGTEAFF.

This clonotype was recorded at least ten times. CDR3 nucleotide sequence: TGTGCCAGCAGTCGTTCCGGGACAGGGGTAACCCAGTACTTC. Protein: CASSRSGTGVTQYF. The chain couples TRBV28 to TRBJ2-5; 10 bases agree with TRBD1. Losses at the gene ends were 5 bases for V and 8 bases for J; bases not matched to a gene: 8. The CDR3 is 14 residues long. Germline V CDR1 and CDR2: MDHEN, SYDVKM.

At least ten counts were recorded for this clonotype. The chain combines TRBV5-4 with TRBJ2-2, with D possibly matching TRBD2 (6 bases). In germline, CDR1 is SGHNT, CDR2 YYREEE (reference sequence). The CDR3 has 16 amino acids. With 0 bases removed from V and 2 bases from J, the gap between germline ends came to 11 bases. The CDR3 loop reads CASSLAPGTNTGELFF. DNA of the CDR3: TGTGCCAGCAGCTTGGCCCCAGGGACTAACACCGGGGAGCTGTTTTTT.

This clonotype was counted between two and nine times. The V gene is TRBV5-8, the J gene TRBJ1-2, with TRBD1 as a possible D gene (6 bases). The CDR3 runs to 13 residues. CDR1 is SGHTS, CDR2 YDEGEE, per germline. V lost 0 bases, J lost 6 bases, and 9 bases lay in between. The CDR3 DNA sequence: TGTGCCAGCAGCTTGGACAGGGAGAATGGCTACACCTTC. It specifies CASSLDRENGYTF.

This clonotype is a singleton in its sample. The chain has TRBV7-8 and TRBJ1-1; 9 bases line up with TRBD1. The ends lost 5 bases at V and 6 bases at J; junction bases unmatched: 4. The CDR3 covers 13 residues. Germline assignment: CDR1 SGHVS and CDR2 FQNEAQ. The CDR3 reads CASSPRTGAEAFF. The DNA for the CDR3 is TGTGCCAGCAGCCCCCGGACAGGGGCTGAAGCTTTCTTT.

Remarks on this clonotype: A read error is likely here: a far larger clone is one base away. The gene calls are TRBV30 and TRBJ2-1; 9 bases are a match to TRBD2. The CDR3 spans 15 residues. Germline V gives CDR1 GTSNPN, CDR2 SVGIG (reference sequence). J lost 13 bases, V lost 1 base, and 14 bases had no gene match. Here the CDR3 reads CAWSGLAGSGETQFF. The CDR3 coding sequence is TGTGCCTGGAGTGGGCTAGCGGGGTCTGGGGAGACCCAGTTCTTC.

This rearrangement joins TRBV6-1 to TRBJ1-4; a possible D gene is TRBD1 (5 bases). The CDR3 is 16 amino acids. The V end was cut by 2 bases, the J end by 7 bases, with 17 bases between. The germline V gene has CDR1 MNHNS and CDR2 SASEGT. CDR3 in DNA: TGTGCCAGCAGTGAACCGGGACGCCTCAAAGGTGAAAAACTGTTTTTT. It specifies CASSEPGRLKGEKLFF.

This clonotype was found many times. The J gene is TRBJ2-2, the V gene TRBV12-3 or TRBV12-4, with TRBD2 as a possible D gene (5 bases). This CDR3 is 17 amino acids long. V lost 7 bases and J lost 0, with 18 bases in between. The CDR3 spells CASTPGKAGANTGELFF. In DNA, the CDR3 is TGTGCCAGCACCCCCGGGAAAGCAGGCGCGAACACCGGGGAGCTGTTTTTT.

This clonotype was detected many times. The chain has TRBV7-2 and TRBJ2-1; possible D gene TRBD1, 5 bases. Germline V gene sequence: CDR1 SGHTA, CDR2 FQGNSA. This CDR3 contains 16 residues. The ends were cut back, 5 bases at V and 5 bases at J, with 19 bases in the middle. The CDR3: CASSDRTSKTNNEQFF. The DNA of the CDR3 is TGTGCCAGCAGCGATAGGACAAGCAAAACCAACAATGAGCAGTTCTTC. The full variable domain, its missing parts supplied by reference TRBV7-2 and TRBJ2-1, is GAGVSQSPSNKVTEKGKDVELRCDPISGHTALYWYRQSLGQGLEFLIYFQGNSAPDKSGLPSDRFSAERTGGSVSTLTIQRTQQEDSAVYLCASSDRTSKTNNEQFFGPGTRLTVL.

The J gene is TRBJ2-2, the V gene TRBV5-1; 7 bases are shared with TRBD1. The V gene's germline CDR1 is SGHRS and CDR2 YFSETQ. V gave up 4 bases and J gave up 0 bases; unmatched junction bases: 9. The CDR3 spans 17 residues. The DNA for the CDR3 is TGCGCCAGCAGCCCGAGCCGGGACAGCGCGAACACCGGGGAGCTGTTTTTT. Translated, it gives CASSPSRDSANTGELFF.

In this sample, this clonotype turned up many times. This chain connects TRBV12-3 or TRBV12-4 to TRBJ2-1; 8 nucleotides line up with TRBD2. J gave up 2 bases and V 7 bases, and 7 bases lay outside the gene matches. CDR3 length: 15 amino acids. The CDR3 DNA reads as TGTGCCAGCACCCCTACTAGCGGTCCCTACAATGAGCAGTTCTTC. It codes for CASTPTSGPYNEQFF.

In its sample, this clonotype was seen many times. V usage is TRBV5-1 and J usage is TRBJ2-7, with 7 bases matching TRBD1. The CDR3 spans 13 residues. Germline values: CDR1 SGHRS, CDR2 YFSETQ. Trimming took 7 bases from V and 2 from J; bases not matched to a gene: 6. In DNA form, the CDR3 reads TGCGCCAGCGGGATCGGGACAGCCTACGAGCAGTACTTC. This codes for CASGIGTAYEQYF.

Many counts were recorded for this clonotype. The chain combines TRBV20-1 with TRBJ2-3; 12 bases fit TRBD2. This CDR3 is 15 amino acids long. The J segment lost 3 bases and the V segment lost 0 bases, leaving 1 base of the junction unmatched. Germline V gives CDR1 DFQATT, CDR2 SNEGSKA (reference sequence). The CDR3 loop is CSARDTSGRTDTQYF. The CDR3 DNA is TGCAGTGCTAGAGACACTAGCGGGAGGACAGATACGCAGTATTTT.

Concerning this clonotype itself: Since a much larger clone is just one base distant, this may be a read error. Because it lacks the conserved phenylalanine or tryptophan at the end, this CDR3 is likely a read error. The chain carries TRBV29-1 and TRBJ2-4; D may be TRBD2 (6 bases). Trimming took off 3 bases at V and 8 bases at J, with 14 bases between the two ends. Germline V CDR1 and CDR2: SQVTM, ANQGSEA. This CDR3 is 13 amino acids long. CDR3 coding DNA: TGCAGCGTTGATGGGTGGACGGGAGACATTCAGTACTCC. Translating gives CSVDGWTGDIQYS.

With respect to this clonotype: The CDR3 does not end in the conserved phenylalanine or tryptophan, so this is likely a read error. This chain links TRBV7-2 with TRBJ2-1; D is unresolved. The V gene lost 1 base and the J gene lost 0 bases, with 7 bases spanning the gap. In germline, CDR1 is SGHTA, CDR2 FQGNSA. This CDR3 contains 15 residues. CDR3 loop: CASSLDSSSYNEQFL. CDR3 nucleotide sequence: TGTGCCAGCAGCTTAGATAGTAGCTCCTACAATGAGCAGTTCCTC.

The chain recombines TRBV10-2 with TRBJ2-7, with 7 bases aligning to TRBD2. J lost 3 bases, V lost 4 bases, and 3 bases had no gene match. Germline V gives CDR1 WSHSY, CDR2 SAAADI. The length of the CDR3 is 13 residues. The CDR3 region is CASSVGGIYEQYF. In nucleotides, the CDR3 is TGCGCCAGCAGTGTGGGGGGGATCTACGAGCAGTACTTC.

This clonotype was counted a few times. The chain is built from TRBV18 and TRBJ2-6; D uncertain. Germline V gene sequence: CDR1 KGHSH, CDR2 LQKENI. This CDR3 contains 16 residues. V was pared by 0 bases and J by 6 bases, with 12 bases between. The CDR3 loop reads CASSPPQALEANVLTF. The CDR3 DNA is TGTGCCAGCTCACCACCGCAGGCGTTGGAGGCCAACGTCCTGACTTTC. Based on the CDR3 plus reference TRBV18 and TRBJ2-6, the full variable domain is NAGVMQNPRHLVRRRGQEARLRCSPMKGHSHVYWYRQLPEEGLKFMVYLQKENIIDESGMPKERFSAEFPKEGPSILRIQQVVRGDSAAYFCASSPPQALEANVLTFGAGSRLTVL.

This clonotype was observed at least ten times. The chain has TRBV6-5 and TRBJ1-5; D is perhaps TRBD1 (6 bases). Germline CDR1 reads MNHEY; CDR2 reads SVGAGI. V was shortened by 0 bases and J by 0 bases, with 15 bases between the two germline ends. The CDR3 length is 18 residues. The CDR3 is CASSYSPDRSYSNQPQHF. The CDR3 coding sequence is TGTGCCAGCAGTTACTCCCCGGACAGAAGTTATAGCAATCAGCCCCAGCATTTT.

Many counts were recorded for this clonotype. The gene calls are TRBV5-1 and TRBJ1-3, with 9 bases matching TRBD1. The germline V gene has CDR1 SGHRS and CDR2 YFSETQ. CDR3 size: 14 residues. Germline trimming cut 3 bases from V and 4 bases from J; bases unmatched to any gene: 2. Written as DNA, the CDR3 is TGCGCCAGCAGCTCCGGGACAGGGGGAAACACCATATATTTT. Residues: CASSSGTGGNTIYF.

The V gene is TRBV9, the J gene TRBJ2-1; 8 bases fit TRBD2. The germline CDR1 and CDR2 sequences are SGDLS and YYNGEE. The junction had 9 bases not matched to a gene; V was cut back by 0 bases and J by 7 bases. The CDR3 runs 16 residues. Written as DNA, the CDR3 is TGTGCCAGCAGCGTAGTCCCAGCGGGGGTATGGAATGAGCAGTTCTTC. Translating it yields CASSVVPAGVWNEQFF. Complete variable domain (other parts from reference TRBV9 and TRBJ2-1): DSGVTQTPKHLITATGQRVTLRCSPRSGDLSVYWYQQSLDQGLQFLIQYYNGEERAKGNILERFSAQQFPDLHSELNLSSLELGDSALYFCASSVVPAGVWNEQFFGPGTRLTVL.

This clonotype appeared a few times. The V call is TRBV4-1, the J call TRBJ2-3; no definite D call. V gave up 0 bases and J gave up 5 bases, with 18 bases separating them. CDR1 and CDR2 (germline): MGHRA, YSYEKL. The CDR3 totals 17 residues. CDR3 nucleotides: TGCGCCAGCAGCCAAGAAGCCCAGATGGCTAACGGAGATACGCAGTATTTT. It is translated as CASSQEAQMANGDTQYF.

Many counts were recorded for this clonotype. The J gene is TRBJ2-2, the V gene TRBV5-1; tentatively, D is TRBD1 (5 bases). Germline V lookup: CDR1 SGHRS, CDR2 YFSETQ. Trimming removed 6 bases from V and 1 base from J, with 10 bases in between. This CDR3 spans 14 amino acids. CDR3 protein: CASNPGQNTGELFF. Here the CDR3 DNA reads TGCGCCAGCAACCCTGGACAGAACACCGGGGAGCTGTTTTTT. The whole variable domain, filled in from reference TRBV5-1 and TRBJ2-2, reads KAGVTQTPRYLIKTRGQQVTLSCSPISGHRSVSWYQQTPGQGLQFLFEYFSETQRNKGNFPGRFSGRQFSNSRSEMNVSTLELGDSALYLCASNPGQNTGELFFGEGSRLTVL.

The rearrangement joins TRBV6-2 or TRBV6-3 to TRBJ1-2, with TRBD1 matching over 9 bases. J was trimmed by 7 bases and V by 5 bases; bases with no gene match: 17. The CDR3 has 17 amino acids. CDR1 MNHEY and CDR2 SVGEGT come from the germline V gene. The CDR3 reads CASSEAIGDRVIPGYTF. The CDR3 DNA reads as TGTGCCAGCAGTGAAGCGATCGGGGACAGGGTTATTCCTGGCTACACCTTC.

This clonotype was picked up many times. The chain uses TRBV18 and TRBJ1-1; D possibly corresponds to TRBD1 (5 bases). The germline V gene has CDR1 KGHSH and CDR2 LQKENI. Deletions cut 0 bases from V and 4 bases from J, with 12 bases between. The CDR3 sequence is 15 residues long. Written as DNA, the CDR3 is TGTGCCAGCTCACCACCGGGCAGGGTGGGCACTGAAGCTTTCTTT. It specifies CASSPPGRVGTEAFF.

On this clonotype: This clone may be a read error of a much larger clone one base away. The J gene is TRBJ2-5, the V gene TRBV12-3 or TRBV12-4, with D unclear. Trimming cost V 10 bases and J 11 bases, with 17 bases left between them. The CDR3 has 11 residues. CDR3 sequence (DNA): TGTGCCATCAGAAATTACAATGAGCAGTACTTC. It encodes CAIRNYNEQYF.